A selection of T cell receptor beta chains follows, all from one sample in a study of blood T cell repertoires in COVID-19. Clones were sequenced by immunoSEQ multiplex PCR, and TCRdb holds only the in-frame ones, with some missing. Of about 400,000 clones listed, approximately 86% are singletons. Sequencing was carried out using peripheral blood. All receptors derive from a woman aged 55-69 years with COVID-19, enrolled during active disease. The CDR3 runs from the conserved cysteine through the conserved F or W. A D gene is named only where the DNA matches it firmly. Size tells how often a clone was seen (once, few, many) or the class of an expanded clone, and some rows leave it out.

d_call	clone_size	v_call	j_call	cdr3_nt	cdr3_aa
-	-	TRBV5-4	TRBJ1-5	TGTGCCAGCAATTTGGGGCCTACAATAGCGGGCAATCAGCCCCAGCATTTT	CASNLGPTIAGNQPQHF
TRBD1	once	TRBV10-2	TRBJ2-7	TGCGCCAGCAGATTCCAGACAGGGGGATCCTACGAGCAGTACTTC	CASRFQTGGSYEQYF
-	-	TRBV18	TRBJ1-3	TGTGCCAGCTCAACAGGCGGAAACACCATATATTTT	CASSTGGNTIYF
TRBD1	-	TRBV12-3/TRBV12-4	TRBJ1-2	TGTGCCAGCAGAAGGACAGGGCTCTATGGCTACACCTTC	CASRRTGLYGYTF
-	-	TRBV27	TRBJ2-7	TGTGCCAGCACTTCCCAGGGGAAAGGAGACTACGAGCAGTACTTC	CASTSQGKGDYEQYF
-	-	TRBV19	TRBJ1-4	TGTGCCAGTACCGTCCTCGGAAAACTGTTTTTT	CASTVLGKLFF
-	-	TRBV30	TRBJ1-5	TGTGCCTGGAGTGTACGGGGGATCAATCAGCCCCAGCATTTT	CAWSVRGINQPQHF
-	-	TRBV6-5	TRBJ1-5	TGTGCCGCAGGGGCCAGGGGTCATCAGCCCCAGCATTTT	CAAGARGHQPQHF
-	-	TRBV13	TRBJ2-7	TGTGCCAGCAGCTTCCTAATCGGGACTTCGGAGCAGTACTTC	CASSFLIGTSEQYF
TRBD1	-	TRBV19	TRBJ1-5	TGTGCCAGTAGCCTCCGGGACAGGGTGAATCAGCCCCAGCATTTT	CASSLRDRVNQPQHF
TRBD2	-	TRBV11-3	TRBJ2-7	TGTGCCAGCAGCTTAGCGGGGGGGACGCTGCACTTC	CASSLAGGTLHF
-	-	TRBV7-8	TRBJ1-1	TGTGCCAGCAGCTCGCCGGATAGCCTCAAGTTGGACACTGAAGCTTTCTTT	CASSSPDSLKLDTEAFF
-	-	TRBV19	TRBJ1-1	TGTGCCAGTAGTACAACAGGGCCCCCTAACACTGAAGCTTTCTTT	CASSTTGPPNTEAFF
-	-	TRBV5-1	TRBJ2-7	TGCGCCAGCAGCTTCCTATCCAACGAGCAGTACTTC	CASSFLSNEQYF
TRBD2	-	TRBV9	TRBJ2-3	TGTGCCAGCAGCGTAGGGCCAGCGGGGGGCCCTCCGACAGATACGCAGTATTTT	CASSVGPAGGPPTDTQYF
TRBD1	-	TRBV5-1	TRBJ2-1	TGCGCCAGCAACTCGGGACAGGGGGGTGAGCAGTTCTTC	CASNSGQGGEQFF
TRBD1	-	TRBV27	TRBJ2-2	TGTGCCAGCAGGGGGACAGGGTCAATGAACACCGGGGAGCTGTTTTTT	CASRGTGSMNTGELFF
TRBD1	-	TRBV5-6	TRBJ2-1	TGTGCCAGCAGCTTGGGGACAGGGCAATACAATGAGCAGTTCTTC	CASSLGTGQYNEQFF
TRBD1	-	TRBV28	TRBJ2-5	TGTGCCAGCAGTTTCCCATTGACAGGGCCACAAGAGACCCAGTACTTC	CASSFPLTGPQETQYF
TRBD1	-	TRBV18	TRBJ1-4	TGTGCCAGCTCGGGACAGGGGGGAGAAAAACTGTTTTTT	CASSGQGGEKLFF
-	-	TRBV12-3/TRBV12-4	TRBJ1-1	TGTGCCAGCAGTTTTTTGACAGGCACGGGTCTGTTT	CASSFLTGTGLF
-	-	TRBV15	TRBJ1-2	TGTGCCACCAGCAGAGGAGCAGATACAGGGTTCGGCTACACCTTC	CATSRGADTGFGYTF
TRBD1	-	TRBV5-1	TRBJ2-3	TGCGCCAGCAGCTTGGGACAGGGGGCCGTATGGACAGATACGCAGTATTTT	CASSLGQGAVWTDTQYF
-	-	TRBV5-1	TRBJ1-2	TGCGCCAGCAGTTCGGACAAAGGAAGGTATGGCTACACCTTC	CASSSDKGRYGYTF
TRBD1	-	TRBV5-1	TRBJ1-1	TGCGCCAGCAGCTTGGGAGGACAGGGGGAGTTGGCTTTCTTT	CASSLGGQGELAFF
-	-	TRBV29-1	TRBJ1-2	TGCAGCGTTGTCTGGTGGAAAGGGGGACCCTCTAACTATGGCTACACCTTC	CSVVWWKGGPSNYGYTF
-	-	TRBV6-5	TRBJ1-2	TGTGCCAGCAGTTCGCTGACAGGACCTAACTATGGCTACACCTTC	CASSSLTGPNYGYTF
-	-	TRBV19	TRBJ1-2	TGTGCCAGTAGTGCGCCGGGTCCCGGGCAGGGAGGCTACACCTTC	CASSAPGPGQGGYTF
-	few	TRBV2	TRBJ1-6	TGTGCCAGCAACCCGGGGTGGCTCTATAATTCACCCCTCCACTTT	CASNPGWLYNSPLHF
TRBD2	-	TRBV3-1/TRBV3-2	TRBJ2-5	TGTGCCAGCAGCCAAGAATGGCGCGGGGGGGCCCCGGAGACCCAGTACTTC	CASSQEWRGGAPETQYF
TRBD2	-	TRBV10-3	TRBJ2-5	TGTGCCATCAGTGAACTAGCGGCCATGCAAGAGACCCAGTACTTC	CAISELAAMQETQYF
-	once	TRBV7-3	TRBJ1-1	TGTGCCAGCAGCTTAGAAAGTTTTTCGGGGACTGAAGCTTTCTTT	CASSLESFSGTEAFF